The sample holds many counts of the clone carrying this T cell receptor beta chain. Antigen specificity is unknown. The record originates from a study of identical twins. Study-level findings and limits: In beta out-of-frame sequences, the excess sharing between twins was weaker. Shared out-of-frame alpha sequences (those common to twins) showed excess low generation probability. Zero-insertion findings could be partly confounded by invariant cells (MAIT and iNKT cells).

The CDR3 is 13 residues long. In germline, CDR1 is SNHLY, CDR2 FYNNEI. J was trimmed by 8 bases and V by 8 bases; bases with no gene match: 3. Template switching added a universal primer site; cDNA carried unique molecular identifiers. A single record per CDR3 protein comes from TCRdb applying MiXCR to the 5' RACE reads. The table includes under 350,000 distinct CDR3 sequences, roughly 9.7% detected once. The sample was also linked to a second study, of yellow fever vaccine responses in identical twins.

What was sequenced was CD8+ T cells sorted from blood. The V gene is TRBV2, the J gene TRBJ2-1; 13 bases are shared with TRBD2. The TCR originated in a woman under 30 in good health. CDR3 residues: CASGLAGVDEQFF. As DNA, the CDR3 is TGTGCCAGCGGACTAGCGGGAGTTGATGAGCAGTTCTTC.